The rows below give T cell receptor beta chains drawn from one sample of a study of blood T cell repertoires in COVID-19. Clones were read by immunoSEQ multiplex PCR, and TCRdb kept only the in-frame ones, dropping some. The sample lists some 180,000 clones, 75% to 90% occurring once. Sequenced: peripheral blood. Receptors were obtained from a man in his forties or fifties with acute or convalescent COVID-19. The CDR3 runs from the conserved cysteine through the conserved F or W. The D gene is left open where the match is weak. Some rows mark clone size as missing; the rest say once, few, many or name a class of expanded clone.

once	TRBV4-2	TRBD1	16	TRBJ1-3	CASSHRQGSSGNTIYF	TGTGCCAGCAGCCACCGACAGGGTAGCTCTGGAAACACCATATATTTT
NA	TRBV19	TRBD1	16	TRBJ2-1	CASSRKGNRDSNEQFF	TGTGCCAGTAGTAGAAAAGGAAACCGGGACAGTAATGAGCAGTTCTTC
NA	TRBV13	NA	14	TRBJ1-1	CASSLSGGNTEAFF	TGTGCCAGCAGCTTATCGGGGGGGAACACTGAAGCTTTCTTT
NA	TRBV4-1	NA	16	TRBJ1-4	CASSLTPGAGDEKLFF	TGCGCCAGCAGCCTTACACCTGGGGCAGGGGATGAAAAACTGTTTTTT
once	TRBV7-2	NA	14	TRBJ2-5	CASSRGGEVETQYF	TGTGCCAGCAGCCGCGGAGGAGAAGTGGAGACCCAGTACTTC
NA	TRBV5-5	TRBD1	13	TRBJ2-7	CASSWGQGREQYF	TGTGCCAGCAGCTGGGGACAGGGCCGGGAGCAGTACTTC
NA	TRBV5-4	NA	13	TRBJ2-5	CASRGWSVETQYF	TGTGCCAGTCGAGGGTGGAGTGTTGAGACCCAGTACTTC
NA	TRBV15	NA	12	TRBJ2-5	CATARGQETQYF	TGTGCCACCGCAAGGGGGCAAGAGACCCAGTACTTC
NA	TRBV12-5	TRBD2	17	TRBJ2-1	CASGLGTWTSGDNEQFF	TGTGCTAGTGGTTTGGGTACTTGGACTAGCGGGGACAATGAGCAGTTCTTC
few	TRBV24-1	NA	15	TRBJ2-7	CATSDSLTGLYEQYF	TGTGCCACCAGTGATTCCTTGACAGGTCTCTACGAGCAGTACTTC
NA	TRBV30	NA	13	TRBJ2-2	CAWSVRTTGELFF	TGTGCCTGGAGTGTACGGACAACCGGGGAGCTGTTTTTT
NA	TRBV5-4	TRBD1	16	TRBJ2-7	CASSPPGSGTAYEQYF	TGTGCCAGCAGCCCGCCGGGGTCGGGGACAGCGTATGAGCAGTACTTC
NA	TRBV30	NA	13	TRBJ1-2	CAWRDPGWYGYTF	TGTGCCTGGAGAGACCCCGGGTGGTATGGCTACACCTTC
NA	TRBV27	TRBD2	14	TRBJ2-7	CASSSGLAYYEQYF	TGTGCCAGCAGCTCGGGACTAGCGTACTACGAGCAGTACTTC
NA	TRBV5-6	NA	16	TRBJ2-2	CASSPLGSQGGGELFF	TGTGCCAGCAGCCCCCTGGGCAGCCAGGGAGGCGGGGAGCTGTTTTTT
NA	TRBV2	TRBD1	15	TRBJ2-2	CASRVDRGNTGELFF	TGTGCCAGCAGGGTTGACAGGGGGAACACCGGGGAGCTGTTTTTT
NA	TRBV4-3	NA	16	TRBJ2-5	CASSQDTYEVGGTQYF	TGCGCCAGCAGCCAAGATACCTATGAAGTCGGCGGGACCCAGTACTTC
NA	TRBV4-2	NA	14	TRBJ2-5	CASSQGSTQETQYF	TGTGCCAGCAGCCAAGGCTCTACTCAAGAGACCCAGTACTTC
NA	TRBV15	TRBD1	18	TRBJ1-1	CATSRTRQGEFMNTEAFF	TGTGCCACCAGCAGAACCCGACAGGGCGAGTTCATGAACACTGAAGCTTTCTTT
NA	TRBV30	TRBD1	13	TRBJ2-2	CAWRATGIGELFF	TGTGCCTGGAGGGCGACAGGGATCGGGGAGCTGTTTTTT
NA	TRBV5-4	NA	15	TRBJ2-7	CASSLVQGPSYEQYF	TGTGCCAGCAGCTTGGTGCAGGGGCCCTCCTACGAGCAGTACTTC
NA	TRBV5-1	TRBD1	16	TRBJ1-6	CASSAGGTGEDSPLHF	TGCGCCAGCAGCGCTGGAGGGACAGGGGAGGATTCACCCCTCCACTTT
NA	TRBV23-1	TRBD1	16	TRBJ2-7	CASSLIPGQGSHEQYF	TGCGCCAGCAGTCTAATCCCGGGACAGGGTTCCCACGAGCAGTACTTC
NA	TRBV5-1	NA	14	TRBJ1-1	CASSPWGSDTEAFF	TGCGCCAGCAGCCCCTGGGGCAGTGACACTGAAGCTTTCTTT
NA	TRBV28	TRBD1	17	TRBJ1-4	CASSPGQGAITNEKLFF	TGTGCCAGCAGTCCGGGACAGGGGGCTATCACTAATGAAAAACTGTTTTTT
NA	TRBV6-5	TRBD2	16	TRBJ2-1	CASSYSAGLATNEQFF	TGTGCCAGCAGTTACTCGGCGGGACTAGCGACCAATGAGCAGTTCTTC
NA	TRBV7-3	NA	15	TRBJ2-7	CASSLTAGGSYEQYF	TGTGCCAGCAGCTTAACGGCGGGTGGGTCCTACGAGCAGTACTTC
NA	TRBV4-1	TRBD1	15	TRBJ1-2	CASSPREGAGYGYTF	TGCGCCAGCAGCCCCCGGGAGGGGGCGGGCTATGGCTACACCTTC
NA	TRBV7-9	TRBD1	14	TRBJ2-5	CASSFTGGGETQYF	TGTGCCAGCAGCTTTACAGGGGGCGGAGAGACCCAGTACTTC
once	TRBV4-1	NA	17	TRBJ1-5	CASSQAQDLWGDQPQHF	TGCGCCAGCAGCCAAGCCCAGGACCTCTGGGGCGATCAGCCCCAGCATTTT
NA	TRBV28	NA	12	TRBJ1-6	CASSRRNSPLHF	TGTGCCAGCAGCCGCAGAAATTCACCCCTCCACTTT
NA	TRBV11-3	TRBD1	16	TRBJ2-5	CASSPGQGTPRETQYF	TGTGCCAGCAGCCCGGGACAGGGGACCCCCCGGGAGACCCAGTACTTC
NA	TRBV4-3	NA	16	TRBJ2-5	CASSQGSLQEGETQYF	TGCGCCAGCAGCCAAGGAAGTTTGCAGGAGGGAGAGACCCAGTACTTC
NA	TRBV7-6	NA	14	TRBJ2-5	CASSPLADYETQYF	TGTGCCAGCAGCCCCCTAGCAGATTACGAGACCCAGTACTTC
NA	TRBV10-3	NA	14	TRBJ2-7	CAISEPSGGGEQYF	TGTGCCATCAGTGAGCCCTCCGGGGGTGGCGAGCAGTACTTC
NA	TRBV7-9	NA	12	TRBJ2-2	CASSAIGGELFF	TGTGCCAGCAGCGCAATCGGGGGGGAGCTGTTTTTT
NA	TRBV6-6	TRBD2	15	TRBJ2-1	CASTPSGLSYNEQFF	TGTGCCAGCACGCCTAGCGGACTCTCCTACAATGAGCAGTTCTTC
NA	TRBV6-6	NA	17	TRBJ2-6	CASSHGHLNSGANVLTF	TGTGCCAGCAGTCATGGACATCTGAACTCTGGGGCCAACGTCCTGACTTTC
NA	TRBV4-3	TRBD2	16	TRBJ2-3	CASSLIAGGSTDTQYF	TGCGCCAGCAGCCTGATAGCGGGGGGTAGCACAGATACGCAGTATTTT
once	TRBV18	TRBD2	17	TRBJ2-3	CASSPVASGAYTDTQYF	TGTGCCAGCTCACCAGTCGCTAGCGGGGCCTACACAGATACGCAGTATTTT
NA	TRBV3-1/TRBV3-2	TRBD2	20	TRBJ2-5	CASSQDRLAGARGLQETQYF	TGTGCCAGCAGCCAAGATCGCCTAGCGGGGGCCAGGGGCCTCCAAGAGACCCAGTACTTC
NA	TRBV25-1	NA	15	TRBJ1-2	CASSETGLQAYGYTF	TGTGCCAGCAGTGAAACAGGGCTTCAGGCCTATGGCTACACCTTC
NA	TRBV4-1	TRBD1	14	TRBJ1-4	CASSLGQGNEKLFF	TGCGCCAGCAGCCTGGGACAGGGAAATGAAAAACTGTTTTTT
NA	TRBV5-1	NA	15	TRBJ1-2	CASSLGAGVGYGYTF	TGCGCCAGCAGCTTGGGGGCAGGGGTAGGCTATGGCTACACCTTC
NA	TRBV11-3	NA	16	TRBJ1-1	CASSAGEGRGNTEAFF	TGTGCCAGCAGCGCGGGGGAGGGAAGGGGGAACACTGAAGCTTTCTTT
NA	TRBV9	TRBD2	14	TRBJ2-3	CASGVGRGSDTQYF	TGTGCCAGCGGGGTGGGGCGGGGGTCAGATACGCAGTATTTT
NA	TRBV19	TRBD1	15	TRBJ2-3	CASSNPGGRTDTQYF	TGTGCCAGTAGTAACCCAGGGGGTAGAACAGATACGCAGTATTTT
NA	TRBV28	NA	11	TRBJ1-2	CASRTTYGYTF	TGTGCCAGCCGGACAACCTATGGCTACACCTTC
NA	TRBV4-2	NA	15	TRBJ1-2	CASSQDRGDGYGYTF	TGTGCCAGCAGCCAAGATCGGGGGGACGGGTATGGCTACACCTTC
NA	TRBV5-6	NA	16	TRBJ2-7	CASSLSLGAQAYEQYF	TGTGCCAGCAGCTTGTCCTTAGGCGCACAGGCGTACGAGCAGTACTTC
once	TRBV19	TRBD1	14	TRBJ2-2	CASKKTGATGELFF	TGTGCCAGTAAGAAGACAGGGGCGACCGGGGAGCTGTTTTTT
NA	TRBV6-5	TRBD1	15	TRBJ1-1	CASSHGQGAPHEAFF	TGTGCCAGCAGCCACGGACAGGGGGCGCCCCATGAAGCTTTCTTT
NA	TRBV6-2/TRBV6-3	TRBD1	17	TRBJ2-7	CASSYFSLGQGSYEQYF	TGTGCCAGCAGTTACTTTTCGCTGGGACAGGGGTCCTACGAGCAGTACTTC